The source of this TCR beta chain is a study of human T cells and chemical hapten exposure. Time point noted: patch test 1, 2 weeks after DPC sensitization. As to treatment: therapeutic diphenylcyclopropenone sensitization with weekly scalp DPC. J gave up 0 bases and V 6 bases, and 11 bases lay outside the gene matches. CDR1 and CDR2 from the germline V gene are SNHLY and FYNNEI. The CDR3 spans 18 residues. Using its own MiXCR run on the RACE reads, TCRdb lists one record per CDR3 protein. The data show approximately 80,000 distinct CDR3 sequences, about 11% seen once. This rearrangement joins TRBV2 to TRBJ1-6, with TRBD1 matching 7 bases. Sequencing used whole blood, obtained in connection with sensitization to the hapten diphenylcyclopropenone (DPC). The clonotype originates from a woman between 50 and 59 years old with alopecia areata. Some clones in this sample may be carry-over from other donors' samples. Written as DNA, the CDR3 is TGTGCCAGCAGGGGACAGCGCAACCTAAGCTCCTATAATTCACCCCTCCACTTT. Protein: CASRGQRNLSSYNSPLHF.